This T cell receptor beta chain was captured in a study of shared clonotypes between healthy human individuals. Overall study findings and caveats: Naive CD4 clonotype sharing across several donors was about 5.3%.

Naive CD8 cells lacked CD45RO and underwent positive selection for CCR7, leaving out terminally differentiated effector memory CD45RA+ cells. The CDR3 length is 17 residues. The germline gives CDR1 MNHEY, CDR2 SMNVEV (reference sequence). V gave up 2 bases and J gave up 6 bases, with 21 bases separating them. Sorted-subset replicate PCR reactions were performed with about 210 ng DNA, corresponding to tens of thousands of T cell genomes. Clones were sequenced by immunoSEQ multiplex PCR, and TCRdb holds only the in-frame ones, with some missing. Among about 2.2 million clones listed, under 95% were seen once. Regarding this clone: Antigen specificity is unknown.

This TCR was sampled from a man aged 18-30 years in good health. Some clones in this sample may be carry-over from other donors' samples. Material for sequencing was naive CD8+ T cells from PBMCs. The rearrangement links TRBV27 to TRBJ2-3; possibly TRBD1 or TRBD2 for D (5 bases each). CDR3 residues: CASSLGPGTPAQDTQYF. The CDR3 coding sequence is TGTGCCAGCAGTTTAGGTCCCGGGACGCCGGCCCAGGATACGCAGTATTTT.